This T cell receptor (beta chain) was sequenced during a study of regulatory T cells in long-lasting Graves disease (dated by TCRdb to the early 2020s). With respect to the entire study: Newly diagnosed Graves' disease patients had taken antithyroid drugs for less than 3 months. This study used TCR sequencing and RNA sequencing of peripheral blood to compare persistent Graves' disease patients against newly diagnosed Graves' disease patients. The study was registered as a clinical trial and conducted in China. TCR sequencing covered some 13 persistent and roughly 20 newly diagnosed Graves' disease patients, some 33 samples in total. Overall study outcomes, separate from this receptor: A larger number of public clonotypes was shared among persistent patients (about 2,700) than among newly diagnosed patients (more than 850). Sequencing and analysis were limited to the TCR beta chain. Compared with newly diagnosed patients, persistent Graves' disease patients had lower TCR Shannon entropy and fewer highly expanded clones, which suggests clonal expansion. Persistent disease showed preferential use of TRBV28, TRBJ1-2 and TRBJ2-5, whereas newly diagnosed disease favored TRBV20-1 and TRBJ2-1. The study examined only peripheral blood because the primary lesion, thyroid tissue, could not be accessed. The small sample size was acknowledged by the authors as a limitation that may reduce accuracy.

The library was made by multiplex PCR. The sequencer listed for this sample is Illumina HiSeq 4000. TCR beta libraries were built with iRepertoire HTBI primers and Arm-PCR amplification of CDR3 regions. Before sequencing, the PCR products went through gel purification. In the authors' own workflow: Gene usage analysis of CDR3 amino acid clonotypes relied on the 55 to 80 TRBV and 14 TRBJ segments identified across samples. Filtered high-quality paired reads were merged into contigs using COPE and FqMerger. Contigs were aligned with BLAST to IMGT TRBV, TRBD and TRBJ reference genes, and CDR3 was defined per IMGT. Any clonotype with a frequency above 0.1% was counted as a highly expanded clone. Repertoire diversity was measured by Shannon entropy, and V-J evenness by the Gini coefficient. A clonotype was considered public if more than one individual shared it. TCRdb reanalyzed the raw reads on its own, using fastp at Q25 for trimming and MiXCR for clone calling, and kept in-frame beta chains. Here each entry gathers all rows of one CDR3 protein and keeps the most common genes and DNA. TCRdb, not the original authors, processed these V and J calls. The sample records approximately 470,000 distinct CDR3 sequences, around 15% of which are singletons. The ten largest clones represent more than 9% of the sample.

This clonotype has only a few counts. Its antigen has not been determined. Per-nucleotide qualities are absent, and no much larger clonotype sits a single base away. The CDR3, from cysteine to phenylalanine, totals 13 residues. Only CDR3 DNA remains: 39 bases, in frame from the first base. The germline V gene (reference sequence) specifies DFQATT as CDR1 and SNEGSKA as CDR2. V loses 3 bases at its end and J loses 3 bases; junction bases beyond the gene matches: 2. The sample's time point label, in plain terms: newly diagnosed GD, antithyroid drugs for less than 3 months. For both TCR sequencing and RNA sequencing, RNA was extracted from PBMCs in TRIzol. The diagnosis of Graves' disease was made according to American Thyroid Association guidelines. Patients for the study were recruited at an endocrinology department in Xi'an, China. Each patient gave approximately 9.7 milliliters of peripheral blood, collected in an EDTA anticoagulant tube. Ficoll Paque Plus density gradient separation was used to isolate PBMCs, and no additional T cell sorting was done. RNA quality was checked with an Agilent 2100 Bioanalyzer and agarose gel, and concentration with a NanoDrop 2000.

The same sample was also studied in work on T cells in Graves' hyperthyroidism and ophthalmopathy. As the second publication notes: A patient counted as having stable Graves' hyperthyroidism if no progression to ophthalmopathy occurred over 18 months of follow-up. Hyperthyroidism patients were newly diagnosed, had a disease duration of under 2 months, and were aged 18 to 65 years. The study excluded patients with uncontrolled infections, other autoimmune diseases, pregnancy or lactation. Diagnoses relied on clinical symptoms, serum thyroxine and TRAb, thyroid ultrasound and orbital computed tomography. A first-round RT-PCR of the TCR CDR3 used the HTBI primer set with the Qiagen OneStep RT-PCR kit. Most expanded thyroid clonotypes (frequency above 0.001) were also found in blood, which suggests that blood repertoires may mirror thyroid immune responses. A 13 V-J signature model separated ophthalmopathy from stable hyperthyroidism, with around 91% sensitivity and 81% to 82% specificity in cross-validation and 80%/75% in testing. In validation, the model predicted progression to ophthalmopathy with roughly 70% sensitivity and approximately 74% specificity, a median of 6.5 months before onset. To identify distinguishing TCR V-J signatures, a discovery cohort of about a hundred patients was used, comprising under 45 with Graves' ophthalmopathy and approximately 57 with stable Graves' hyperthyroidism. Prospective prediction of ophthalmopathy was tested in an independent validation cohort consisting of 18 hyperthyroidism patients and around 17 patients who later progressed to ophthalmopathy. The approximately 100 discovery patients were divided at random into training and test sets in a 7:3 ratio. In addition, the study compared T-cell repertoires in thyroid tissue and in blood from five or six Graves' hyperthyroidism patients. After sampling, hyperthyroidism patients received methimazole starting at 30 mg daily, and ophthalmopathy patients received high-dose intravenous methylprednisolone. The libraries were constructed in a second round of multiplex PCR and then size-selected and purified. Paired-end sequencing of the libraries was performed with 100 bp reads on an Illumina HiSeq2000. Raw data were processed with SOAPnuke, discarding reads with adapters, uncalled bases, mean Phred below 15, or no exact constant-primer or identifier match. COPE v1.2.5 was used to merge high-quality paired reads, and clonotypes were defined as unique nucleotide sequences. MiTCR v1.1 was used to align the clonotypes against IMGT TRBV, TRBD and TRBJ reference segments. Analysis was restricted to V-J combinations with a frequency above 0.0001, which covered over 98% of repertoires. The TCS score was defined as the ratio of F50 (clonal expansion) to E x V (chaos), calculated using BLOSUM62-based TCRdist between CDR3 peptides within each V-J. Welch's t-statistics and random forest reduced roughly 540 V-J features to 13, which were used in a naive Bayes classifier (R e1071). Sample size was not statistically predetermined, and blinding of investigators to group allocation was not performed. The paper reports TCR Vbeta CDR3 sequencing of more than 120 peripheral blood samples: around 41 ophthalmopathy, about 75 hyperthyroidism and 17 progressor patients.

The chain joins TRBV20-1 to TRBJ2-1; 7 nucleotides in the junction match TRBD2. The receptor's source is a middle-aged man with Graves disease. Donor details come from another sample of the same person, matched by shared clones. This sample comprised peripheral blood mononuclear cells (PBMCs), obtained at new diagnosis, from a patient treated with antithyroid drugs. In nucleotides, the sequence is TGCAGTGCTAGCGGGAGGTTCTACAATGAGCAGTTCTTC. The resulting protein is CSASGRFYNEQFF.